The rows below give T cell receptor beta chains drawn from one sample of a study of blood T cell repertoires in COVID-19. The method was immunoSEQ multiplex PCR; TCRdb's version includes in-frame clones alone and lacks a portion of them. The sample contains almost 250,000 clones, roughly 82% of which appear only once. Sequenced material: peripheral blood. These receptor sequences come from a woman of 80 years or more with COVID-19, enrolled during active disease. CDR3s include the opening cysteine and the closing phenylalanine or tryptophan. The D gene is left open where the match is weak. Part of the rows lack a size; the others show once, few, many or a class for expanded clones.

V gene,J gene,D gene,clone size,CDR3 DNA,CDR3 protein
TRBV4-1,TRBJ1-1,.,.,TGCGCCAGCAGCCAAGAAAGGGTAGCGGGAGGCACTGAAGCTTTCTTT,CASSQERVAGGTEAFF
TRBV10-3,TRBJ1-1,.,.,TGTGCCATCACGGTTCAGGGAAAGAACACTGAAGCTTTCTTT,CAITVQGKNTEAFF
TRBV5-1,TRBJ2-3,TRBD2,.,TGCGCCAGCAGCGAGACTAGCGGGGGGGCAGGGACAGATACGCAGTATTTT,CASSETSGGAGTDTQYF
TRBV7-2,TRBJ2-5,TRBD2,.,TGTGCCAGCAGCTCCGGACTAGCGGGGGGGGTATGGTACTTC,CASSSGLAGGVWYF
TRBV4-2,TRBJ2-3,TRBD2,.,TGTGCCAGCAGCCAAGGGCTAGCGGTGCAGTATTTT,CASSQGLAVQYF
TRBV25-1,TRBJ2-2,.,.,TGTGCCAGCAACCCACAGGGAAGCACCGGGGAGCTGTTTTTT,CASNPQGSTGELFF
TRBV30,TRBJ1-4,.,.,TGTGCCTGGAGGAGGGGGAATGAAAAACTGTTTTTT,CAWRRGNEKLFF
TRBV15,TRBJ2-5,TRBD2,.,TGTGCCACCAGCAATTTAGCGGGGGGTGGTGGAGAGACCCAGTACTTC,CATSNLAGGGGETQYF
TRBV7-9,TRBJ1-5,.,.,TGTGCCAGCAGCTTAGGTGGGGAGCAGCCCCAGCATTTT,CASSLGGEQPQHF
TRBV28,TRBJ2-1,TRBD2,.,TGTGCCAGCAGTTTGCCCCTAGCGGGGGTGAATGAGCAGTTCTTC,CASSLPLAGVNEQFF
TRBV5-1,TRBJ2-1,TRBD1,.,TGCGCCAGCAGCCTTGGGACAGGTTCGTGGGGGAATGAGCAGTTCTTC,CASSLGTGSWGNEQFF
TRBV18,TRBJ1-2,.,.,TGTGCCAGCTCACCAGACAATTACTATGGCTACACCTTC,CASSPDNYYGYTF
TRBV28,TRBJ1-4,.,.,TGTGCCAGCAGAGTTGGCAGGGAACTGTTTTTT,CASRVGRELFF
TRBV7-2,TRBJ2-7,TRBD2,few,TGTGCCAGCAGCTTAGCGGGGGGGAGCTCCTACGAGCAGTACTTC,CASSLAGGSSYEQYF
TRBV28,TRBJ2-3,TRBD1,.,TGTGCCAGCAAAGCCCCCGGGACAGACACTAGCACAGATACGCAGTATTTT,CASKAPGTDTSTDTQYF
TRBV3-1/TRBV3-2,TRBJ1-5,.,.,TGTGCCAGCAGCCAGGGAACAGGGAGACTAAGGGGCAGCGGCAATCAGCCCCAGCATTTT,CASSQGTGRLRGSGNQPQHF
TRBV27,TRBJ2-2,.,.,TGTGCCAGCACCCAATTCAACACCGGGGAGCTGTTTTTT,CASTQFNTGELFF
TRBV4-1,TRBJ1-2,TRBD1,.,TGCGCCAGCAGCCAAGATTCCTGGACAGGGATCTATGGCTACACCTTC,CASSQDSWTGIYGYTF
TRBV5-1,TRBJ1-2,TRBD1,.,TGCGCCAGCAGCTTGGGGACAGGGGGTTCCTATGGCTACACCTTC,CASSLGTGGSYGYTF
TRBV9,TRBJ2-3,.,.,TGTGCCAGCAGCGTCCTCGGGTGGGTCACAGATACGCAGTATTTT,CASSVLGWVTDTQYF
TRBV27,TRBJ2-3,TRBD2,.,TGTGCCAGCAGTTTAGTTCTTAGCGGGGGCCTTGGGGGATACGGGCAGTATTTT,CASSLVLSGGLGGYGQYF
TRBV9,TRBJ2-1,.,.,TGTGCCAGCAGCGTAGGCTGGGGCTGGAATGAGCAGTTCTTC,CASSVGWGWNEQFF
TRBV29-1,TRBJ2-3,TRBD2,once,TGCAGCGTTGATTCGAGCGGGGGGTCAGATACGCAGTATTTT,CSVDSSGGSDTQYF